This TCR beta chain derives from a study of CD8 T cells in Susac syndrome. Random hexamers were used to reverse transcribe an amount of about 0.5 to 1 ug RNA. TCRdb processed the immunoSEQ multiplex PCR reads anew with MiXCR; each CDR3 protein has one entry. The table records about 70,000 distinct CDR3 sequences, 85% to 95% of them present only once. Negative isolation yielded CD8+ and CD4+ T cells; FACS enriched TEMRA cells. Germline assignment: CDR1 SGDLS and CDR2 YYNGEE. Trimming took 0 bases from V and 0 from J, leaving 4 bases between them. CDR3 length: 13 amino acids. Source material: CD8+ T cells from PBMCs. V usage is TRBV9 and J usage is TRBJ2-7; D gene ambiguous. The clonotype was recovered from a human donor in good health. As DNA, the CDR3 is TGTGCCAGCAGCGTAGGCAGCTCCTACGAGCAGTACTTC. It is translated as CASSVGSSYEQYF.